This TCR beta chain was identified in a study of cytomegalovirus exposure and HLA in healthy donors. Study-wide context: Among the roughly 400 genotyped donors, 81% were placed in the Caucasian-associated ancestry cluster. Overall study findings and caveats: In a later analysis, TCR beta V- and J-gene trimming was associated with a missense DCLRE1C variant. Later analysis identified around 15,000 TCR beta sequences associated with HLA alleles, using a false discovery rate threshold of 0.05.

Concerning this clone: Its cognate antigen is unknown.

It was with 60 Vbeta and 13 Jbeta primers that the PCR ran. The data were produced by immunoSEQ multiplex PCR, yet TCRdb's version contains in-frame clones alone and is incomplete. The table shows about 200,000 clones, with 70% to 80% occurring only once. This CDR3 spans 16 amino acids. V dropped 4 bases and J dropped 6; count of bases not matched to a gene: 11. The germline gives CDR1 MGHRA, CDR2 YSYEKL. The sequenced sample was PBMCs. This chain joins TRBV4-1 and TRBJ1-5, with 8 bases lining up with TRBD1. This clonotype was sampled from a woman between 25 and 40 years old in good health and CMV-seronegative. CDR3 DNA sequence: TGCGCCAGCAGCCTTTACCTACAGGGGGAAAGTCAGCCCCAGCATTTT. This gives the protein CASSLYLQGESQPQHF.